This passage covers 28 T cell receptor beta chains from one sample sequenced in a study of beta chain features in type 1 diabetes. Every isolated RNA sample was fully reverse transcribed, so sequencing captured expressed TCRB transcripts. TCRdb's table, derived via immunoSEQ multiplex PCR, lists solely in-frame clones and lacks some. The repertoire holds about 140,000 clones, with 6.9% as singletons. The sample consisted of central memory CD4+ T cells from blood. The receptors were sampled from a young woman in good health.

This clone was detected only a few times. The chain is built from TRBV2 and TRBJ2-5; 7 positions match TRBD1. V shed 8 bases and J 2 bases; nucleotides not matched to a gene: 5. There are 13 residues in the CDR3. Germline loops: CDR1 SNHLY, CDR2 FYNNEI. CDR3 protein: CASGQERQETQYF. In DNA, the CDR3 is TGTGCCAGCGGACAGGAAAGACAAGAGACCCAGTACTTC.

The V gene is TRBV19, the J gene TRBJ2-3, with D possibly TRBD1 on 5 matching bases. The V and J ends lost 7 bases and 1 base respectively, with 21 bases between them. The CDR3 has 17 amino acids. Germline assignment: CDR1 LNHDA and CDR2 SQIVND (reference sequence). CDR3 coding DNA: TGTGCCAGTACCACGATCACAGGTTTCGGTGGCACAGATACGCAGTATTTT. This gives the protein CASTTITGFGGTDTQYF.

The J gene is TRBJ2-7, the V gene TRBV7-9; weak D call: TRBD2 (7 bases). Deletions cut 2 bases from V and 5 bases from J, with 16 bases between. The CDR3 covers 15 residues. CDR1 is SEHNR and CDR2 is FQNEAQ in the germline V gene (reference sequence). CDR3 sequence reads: CASSLRGGTANEQYF. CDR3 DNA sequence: TGTGCCAGCAGCTTAAGGGGGGGGACCGCAAACGAGCAGTACTTC.

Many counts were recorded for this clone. DNA of the CDR3: TGTGCCAGCAGCTTGGCCGGACTAGCCTCTTTTGGGACCCAGTACTTC. It translates to CASSLAGLASFGTQYF. The chain uses TRBV5-4 and TRBJ2-5; TRBD2 aligns across 8 bases. CDR3 size: 16 residues. The junction had 11 bases not matched to a gene; V was cut back by 0 bases and J by 7 bases. Germline CDR1 is SGHNT and CDR2 is YYREEE (reference sequence).

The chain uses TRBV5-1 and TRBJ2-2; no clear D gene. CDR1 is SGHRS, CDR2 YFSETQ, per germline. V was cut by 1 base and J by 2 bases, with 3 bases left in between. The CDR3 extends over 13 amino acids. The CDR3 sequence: CASSLLNTGELFF. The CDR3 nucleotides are TGCGCCAGCAGCTTGTTAAACACCGGGGAGCTGTTTTTT.

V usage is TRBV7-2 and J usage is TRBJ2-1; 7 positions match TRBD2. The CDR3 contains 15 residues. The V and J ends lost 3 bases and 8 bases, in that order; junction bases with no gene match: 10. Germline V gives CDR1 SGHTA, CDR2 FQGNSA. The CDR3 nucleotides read TGTGCCAGCAGCTTGGCTTGGACTAGTAACGATGAGCAGTTCTTC. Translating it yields CASSLAWTSNDEQFF.

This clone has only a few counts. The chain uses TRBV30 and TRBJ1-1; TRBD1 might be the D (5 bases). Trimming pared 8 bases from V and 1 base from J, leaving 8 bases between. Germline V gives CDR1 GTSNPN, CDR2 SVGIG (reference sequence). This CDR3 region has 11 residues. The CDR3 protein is CAGARNTEAFF. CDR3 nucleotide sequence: TGTGCCGGGGCCAGGAACACTGAAGCTTTCTTT. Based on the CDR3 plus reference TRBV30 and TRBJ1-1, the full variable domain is SQTIHQWPATLVQPVGSPLSLECTVEGTSNPNLYWYRQAAGRGLQLLFYSVGIGQISSEVPQNLSASRPQDRQFILSSKKLLLSDSGFYLCAGARNTEAFFGQGTRLTVV.

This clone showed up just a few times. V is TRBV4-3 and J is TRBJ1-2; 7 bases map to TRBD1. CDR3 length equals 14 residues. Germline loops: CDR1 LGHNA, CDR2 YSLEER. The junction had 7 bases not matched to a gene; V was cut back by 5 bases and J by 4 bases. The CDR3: CASSDTGASYGYTF. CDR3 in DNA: TGCGCCAGCAGCGATACAGGGGCAAGCTATGGCTACACCTTC.

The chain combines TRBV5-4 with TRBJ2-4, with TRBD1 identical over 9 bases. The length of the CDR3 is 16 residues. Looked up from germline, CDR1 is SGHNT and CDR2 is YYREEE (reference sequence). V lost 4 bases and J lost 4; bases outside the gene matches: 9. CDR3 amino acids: CASSPPGQGGKNIQYF. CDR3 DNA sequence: TGTGCCAGCAGCCCCCCGGGACAGGGCGGGAAAAACATTCAGTACTTC.

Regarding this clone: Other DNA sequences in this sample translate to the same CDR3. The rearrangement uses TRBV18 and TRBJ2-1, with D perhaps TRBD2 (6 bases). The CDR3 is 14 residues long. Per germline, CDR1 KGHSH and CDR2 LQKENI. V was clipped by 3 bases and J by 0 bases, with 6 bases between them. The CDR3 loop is CASSPGSSYNEQFF. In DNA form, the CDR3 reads TGTGCCAGCTCACCCGGGAGCTCCTACAATGAGCAGTTCTTC.

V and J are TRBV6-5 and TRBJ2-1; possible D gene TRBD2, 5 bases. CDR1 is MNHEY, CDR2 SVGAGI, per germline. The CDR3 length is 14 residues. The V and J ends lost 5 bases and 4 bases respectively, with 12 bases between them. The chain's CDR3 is CASSQRTLYNEQFF. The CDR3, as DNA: TGTGCCAGCAGTCAGCGGACCCTTTACAATGAGCAGTTCTTC.

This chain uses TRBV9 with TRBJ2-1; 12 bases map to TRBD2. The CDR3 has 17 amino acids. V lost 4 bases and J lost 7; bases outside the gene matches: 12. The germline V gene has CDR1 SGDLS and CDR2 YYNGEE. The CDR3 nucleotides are TGTGCCAGCAGCCCGGTAGGTCGGCTAGCGGGGGGGAATGAGCAGTTCTTC. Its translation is CASSPVGRLAGGNEQFF. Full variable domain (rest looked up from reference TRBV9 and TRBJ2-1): DSGVTQTPKHLITATGQRVTLRCSPRSGDLSVYWYQQSLDQGLQFLIQYYNGEERAKGNILERFSAQQFPDLHSELNLSSLELGDSALYFCASSPVGRLAGGNEQFFGPGTRLTVL.

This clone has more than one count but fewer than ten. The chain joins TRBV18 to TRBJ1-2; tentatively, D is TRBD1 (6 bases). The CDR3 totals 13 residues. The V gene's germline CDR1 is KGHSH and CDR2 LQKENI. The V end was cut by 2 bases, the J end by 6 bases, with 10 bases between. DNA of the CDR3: TGTGCCAGCTCACCAATGGCAGGGGATGGCTACACCTTC. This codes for CASSPMAGDGYTF.

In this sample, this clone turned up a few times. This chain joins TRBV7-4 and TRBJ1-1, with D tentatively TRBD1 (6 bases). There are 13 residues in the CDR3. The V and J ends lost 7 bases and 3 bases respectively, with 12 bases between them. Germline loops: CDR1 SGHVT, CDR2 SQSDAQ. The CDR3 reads CASIETGYTEAFF. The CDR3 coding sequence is TGTGCCAGCATCGAAACAGGGTACACTGAAGCTTTCTTT.

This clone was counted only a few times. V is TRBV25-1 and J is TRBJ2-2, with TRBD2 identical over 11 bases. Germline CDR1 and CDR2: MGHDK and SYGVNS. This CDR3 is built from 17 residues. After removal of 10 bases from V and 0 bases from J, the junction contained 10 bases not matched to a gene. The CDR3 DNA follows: TGTGCCACCCAGGCGGGACTAGCGGCCACGAACACCGGGGAGCTGTTTTTT. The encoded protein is CATQAGLAATNTGELFF.

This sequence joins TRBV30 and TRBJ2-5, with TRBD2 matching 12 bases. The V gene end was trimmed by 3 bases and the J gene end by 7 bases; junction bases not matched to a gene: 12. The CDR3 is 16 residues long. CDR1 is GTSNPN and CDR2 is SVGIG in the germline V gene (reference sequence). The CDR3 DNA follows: TGTGCCTGGAGCCATACGTTGGCTAGCGGGGGGGGGACCCAGTACTTC. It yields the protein CAWSHTLASGGGTQYF.

The CDR3 is CASSEFQGNPNYGYTF. In DNA form, the CDR3 reads TGTGCCAGCAGTGAATTTCAGGGTAACCCTAACTATGGCTACACCTTC. The chain is built from TRBV2 and TRBJ1-2; possibly TRBD1 for D (5 bases). Trimming stripped 2 bases from V and 0 bases from J, with 13 bases between. The CDR3 has 16 residues. Germline assignment: CDR1 SNHLY and CDR2 FYNNEI.

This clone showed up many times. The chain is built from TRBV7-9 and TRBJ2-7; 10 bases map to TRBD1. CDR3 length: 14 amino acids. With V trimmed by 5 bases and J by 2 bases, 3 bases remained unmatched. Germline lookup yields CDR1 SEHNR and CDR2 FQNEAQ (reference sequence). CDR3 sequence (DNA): TGTGCCAGCAGCAGAGGACAGGGGGCCTACGAGCAGTACTTC. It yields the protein CASSRGQGAYEQYF.

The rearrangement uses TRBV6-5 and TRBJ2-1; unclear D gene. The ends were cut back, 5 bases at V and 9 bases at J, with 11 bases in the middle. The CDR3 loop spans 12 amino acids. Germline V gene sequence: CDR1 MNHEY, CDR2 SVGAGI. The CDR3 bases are TGTGCCAGCAGTCAACCCGACACTGAGCAGTTCTTC. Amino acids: CASSQPDTEQFF.

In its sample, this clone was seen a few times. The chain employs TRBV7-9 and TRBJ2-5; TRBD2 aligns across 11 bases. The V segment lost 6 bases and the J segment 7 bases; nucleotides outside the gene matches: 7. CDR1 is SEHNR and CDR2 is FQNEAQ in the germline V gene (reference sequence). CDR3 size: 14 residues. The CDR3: CASRATSGSGTQYF. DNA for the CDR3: TGTGCCAGCAGAGCTACTAGCGGGAGTGGGACCCAGTACTTC. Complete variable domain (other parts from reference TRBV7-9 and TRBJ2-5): DTGVSQNPRHKITKRGQNVTFRCDPISEHNRLYWYRQTLGQGPEFLTYFQNEAQLEKSRLLSDRFSAERPKGSFSTLEIQRTEQGDSAMYLCASRATSGSGTQYFGPGTRLLVL.

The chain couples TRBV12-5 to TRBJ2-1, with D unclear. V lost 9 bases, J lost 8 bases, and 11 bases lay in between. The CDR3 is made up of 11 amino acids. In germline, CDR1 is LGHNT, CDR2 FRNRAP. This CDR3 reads CASGSGYEQFF. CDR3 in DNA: TGTGCTAGCGGGTCCGGCTATGAGCAGTTCTTC.

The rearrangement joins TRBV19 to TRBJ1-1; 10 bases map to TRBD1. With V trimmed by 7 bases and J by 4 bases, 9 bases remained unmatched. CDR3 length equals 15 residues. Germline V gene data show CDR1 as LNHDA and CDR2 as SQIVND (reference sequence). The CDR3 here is CASNLRTGGPTEAFF. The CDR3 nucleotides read TGTGCCAGTAACCTAAGGACAGGGGGTCCCACTGAAGCTTTCTTT.

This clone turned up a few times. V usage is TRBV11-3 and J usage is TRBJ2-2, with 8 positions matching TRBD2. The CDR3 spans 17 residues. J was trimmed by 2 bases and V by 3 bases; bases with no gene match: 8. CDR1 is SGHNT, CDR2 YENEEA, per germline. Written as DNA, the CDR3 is TGTGCCAGCAGCTTTTATCCTAGCGGGTATAACACCGGGGAGCTGTTTTTT. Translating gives CASSFYPSGYNTGELFF. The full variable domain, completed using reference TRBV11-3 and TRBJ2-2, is EAGVVQSPRYKIIEKKQPVAFWCNPISGHNTLYWYLQNLGQGPELLIRYENEEAVDDSQLPKDRFSAERLKGVDSTLKIQPAELGDSAVYLCASSFYPSGYNTGELFFGEGSRLTVL.

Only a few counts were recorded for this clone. CDR3 bases: TGTGCCAGCAGCTTAACGGGACAGGGCACTGAAGCTTTCTTT. Translating it yields CASSLTGQGTEAFF. The V and J genes are TRBV7-3 and TRBJ1-1, with 9 bases identical to TRBD1. The CDR3 covers 14 residues. Germline CDR1 SGHTA, CDR2 FQGTGA. The trim removed 0 bases at V and 4 bases at J, leaving 0 bases unmatched.

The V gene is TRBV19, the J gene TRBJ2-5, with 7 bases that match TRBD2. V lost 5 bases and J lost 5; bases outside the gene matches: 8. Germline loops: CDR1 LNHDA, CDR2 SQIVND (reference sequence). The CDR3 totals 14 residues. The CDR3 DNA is TGTGCCAGTAGTTCAAGGGGAGGGACGGAGACCCAGTACTTC. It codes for CASSSRGGTETQYF.

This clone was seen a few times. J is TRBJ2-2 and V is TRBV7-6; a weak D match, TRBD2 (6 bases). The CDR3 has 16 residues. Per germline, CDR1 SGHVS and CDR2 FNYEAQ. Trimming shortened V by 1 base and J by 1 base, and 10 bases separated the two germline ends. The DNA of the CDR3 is TGTGCCAGCAGCTTAGGGGAGGCCCAGAACACCGGGGAGCTGTTTTTT. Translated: CASSLGEAQNTGELFF.

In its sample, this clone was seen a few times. The CDR3 bases are TGTGCCAGCAGCTTAGACACTACCACTGAAGCTTTCTTT. Encoded protein: CASSLDTTTEAFF. The genes are TRBV7-9 and TRBJ1-1; unclear D gene. CDR1 is SEHNR and CDR2 is FQNEAQ in the germline V gene (reference sequence). The CDR3 has 13 residues. Trimming shortened V by 1 base and J by 4 bases, and 7 bases separated the two germline ends.

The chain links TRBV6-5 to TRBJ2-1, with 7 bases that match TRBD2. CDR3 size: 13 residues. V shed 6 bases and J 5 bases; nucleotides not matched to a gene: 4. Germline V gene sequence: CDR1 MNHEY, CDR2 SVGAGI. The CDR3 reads CASRRTSNNEQFF. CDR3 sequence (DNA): TGTGCCAGCAGAAGGACTAGTAACAATGAGCAGTTCTTC.